This passage covers 16 T cell receptor beta chains from one sample sequenced in a study of Graves' ophthalmopathy and Graves' hyperthyroidism. Beta-chain TCR CDR3 regions were amplified from RNA transcripts. After a first-round RT-PCR with HTBI primers, a second-round multiplex PCR was run. A single record per CDR3 protein comes from TCRdb applying MiXCR to the multiplex PCR reads. The repertoire holds almost 400,000 distinct CDR3 sequences, with roughly 18% as singletons. The specimen was peripheral blood. Every receptor here comes from a woman younger than 35 with Graves' ophthalmopathy.

This clonotype was seen repeatedly, ten times or more. CDR3 protein: CSVAHRAQETQYF. The DNA of the CDR3 is TGCAGCGTGGCCCACAGGGCCCAAGAGACCCAGTACTTC. The J gene is TRBJ2-5, the V gene TRBV29-1; D may be TRBD1 (6 bases). The CDR3 has 13 residues. The ends were cut back, 6 bases at V and 1 base at J, with 12 bases in the middle. Germline loops: CDR1 SQVTM, CDR2 ANQGSEA.

Ten or more counts support this clonotype. The genes are TRBV19 and TRBJ1-1, with D hard to call. Germline CDR1 and CDR2: LNHDA and SQIVND (reference sequence). The CDR3 loop spans 16 amino acids. Trimming stripped 5 bases from V and 3 bases from J, with 19 bases between. CDR3 loop: CASSPDPGGTYTEAFF. CDR3 DNA: TGTGCCAGTAGTCCAGACCCAGGAGGAACCTACACTGAAGCTTTCTTT.

The table lists this clonotype with many counts. The rearrangement links TRBV27 to TRBJ2-5; no definite D call. V was cut by 3 bases and J by 2 bases, with 13 bases left in between. Germline assignment: CDR1 MNHEY and CDR2 SMNVEV (reference sequence). The CDR3 spans 15 residues. CDR3 nucleotides: TGTGCCAGCAGTTTGGAATATGGCGGACAAGAGACCCAGTACTTC. It yields the protein CASSLEYGGQETQYF.

This clonotype was counted many times. V is TRBV7-3 and J is TRBJ1-1, with TRBD1 matching 7 bases. This CDR3 has 14 residues. Trimming removed 5 bases from V and 5 bases from J; junction bases left unmatched: 8. The germline CDR1 and CDR2 sequences are SGHTA and FQGTGA. The CDR3 DNA follows: TGTGCCAGCAGCCCGACAGGGCAAAGTACTGAAGCTTTCTTT. Its translation is CASSPTGQSTEAFF. The full variable domain, completed using reference TRBV7-3 and TRBJ1-1, is GAGVSQTPSNKVTEKGKYVELRCDPISGHTALYWYRQSLGQGPEFLIYFQGTGAADDSGLPNDRFFAVRPEGSVSTLKIQRTERGDSAVYLCASSPTGQSTEAFFGQGTRLTVV.

This clonotype was seen at least ten times. CDR3 loop: CASSSQNWPKYEQYF. In DNA, the CDR3 is TGTGCCAGCAGTAGCCAGAACTGGCCCAAATACGAGCAGTACTTC. This rearrangement joins TRBV6-1 to TRBJ2-7; D gene uncertain. V was clipped by 5 bases and J by 4 bases, with 18 bases between them. Germline V gene sequence: CDR1 MNHNS, CDR2 SASEGT. This CDR3 contains 15 residues.

This clonotype was found many times. This rearrangement joins TRBV20-1 to TRBJ1-1; D perhaps matches TRBD1 (6 bases). The CDR3 sequence is 15 residues long. Germline V CDR1 and CDR2: DFQATT, SNEGSKA (reference sequence). V was pared by 6 bases and J by 1 base, with 18 bases between. The CDR3 loop is CSAWIGQSRNTEAFF. CDR3 sequence (DNA): TGCAGTGCCTGGATCGGACAGAGCCGGAACACTGAAGCTTTCTTT.

In this sample, this clonotype turned up many times. The CDR3 here is CASNQREETQYF. CDR3 sequence (DNA): TGTGCCAGCAACCAGCGGGAAGAGACCCAGTACTTC. The chain employs TRBV28 and TRBJ2-5, with TRBD2 as a possible D gene (6 bases). V lost 7 bases and J 3 bases, leaving 9 bases between the germline ends. Looked up from germline, CDR1 is MDHEN and CDR2 is SYDVKM. CDR3 length: 12 amino acids.

This clonotype was seen many times. The V call is TRBV28, the J call TRBJ1-3; maybe TRBD1 (5 bases). CDR3 length: 14 residues. Germline loops: CDR1 MDHEN, CDR2 SYDVKM. V lost 6 bases and J 7 bases, leaving 16 bases between the germline ends. Here the CDR3 reads CASRPPRRENTIYF. CDR3 coding DNA: TGTGCCAGCAGGCCTCCTCGCAGGGAGAACACCATATATTTT.

This clonotype occurred many times. The junction differs from germline at one of its ends, possibly a read error. The J gene is TRBJ1-5, the V gene TRBV9; no firm D call. From germline, CDR1 is SGDLS and CDR2 YYNGEE. The CDR3 runs to 13 residues. The CDR3 region is CASSVGGKQPQRF. The CDR3 nucleotides are TGTGCCAGCAGCGTAGGGGGAAAACAGCCCCAGCGTTTT.

This clonotype was counted at least ten times. The CDR3 reads CASSPPYQETQYF. CDR3 in DNA: TGTGCCAGCAGTCCCCCGTACCAAGAGACCCAGTACTTC. The chain carries TRBV27 and TRBJ2-5, with D uncertain. Looked up from germline, CDR1 is MNHEY and CDR2 is SMNVEV (reference sequence). The CDR3 length is 13 residues. V was clipped by 5 bases and J by 0 bases, with 7 bases between them.

This clonotype was counted ten times or more. The rearrangement joins TRBV12-3 or TRBV12-4 to TRBJ2-2; 7 nucleotides agree with TRBD1. Germline trimming cut 1 base from V and 5 bases from J; bases unmatched to any gene: 1. The CDR3 extends over 14 amino acids. The CDR3 loop is CASSLGTGTGELFF. The CDR3 nucleotides are TGTGCCAGCAGTTTAGGGACAGGAACCGGGGAGCTGTTTTTT.

This clonotype was counted ten times or more. The chain has TRBV9 and TRBJ1-6; D remains ambiguous. V was cut by 1 base and J by 9 bases, with 8 bases left in between. Germline V gene sequence: CDR1 SGDLS, CDR2 YYNGEE. This CDR3 contains 13 residues. The CDR3: CASSVQTRSPLHF. The DNA for the CDR3 is TGTGCCAGCAGCGTACAAACCCGTTCACCCCTCCACTTT.

This clonotype was found many times. The CDR3 loop is CASSPSGGPFMILNTEAFF. CDR3 nucleotide sequence: TGTGCCAGCAGTCCCTCGGGGGGCCCCTTTATGATCCTGAACACTGAAGCTTTCTTT. The V call is TRBV2, the J call TRBJ1-1; D may be TRBD1 (6 bases). This CDR3 contains 19 residues. Germline assignment: CDR1 SNHLY and CDR2 FYNNEI. V was clipped by 5 bases and J by 0 bases, with 25 bases between them.

Ten or more counts support this clonotype. The genes are TRBV6-1 and TRBJ1-1; the D is unclear. CDR3 length: 16 residues. Per the germline V gene, CDR1 is MNHNS and CDR2 is SASEGT. The ends were cut back, 1 base at V and 3 bases at J, with 15 bases in the middle. CDR3 DNA sequence: TGTGCCAGCAGTGAAGTGGGTTTACAGTCGGACACTGAAGCTTTCTTT. Residues: CASSEVGLQSDTEAFF.

This clonotype has at least ten counts. The rearrangement links TRBV7-9 to TRBJ1-6, with no clear D. V was pared by 2 bases and J by 7 bases, with 18 bases between. Germline V gives CDR1 SEHNR, CDR2 FQNEAQ (reference sequence). This CDR3 comprises 17 residues. The CDR3 is CASSLHPEGPPNSPLHF. The DNA for the CDR3 is TGTGCCAGCAGCTTACACCCGGAGGGTCCGCCAAATTCACCCCTCCACTTT.

In this sample, this clonotype turned up many times. V and J are TRBV2 and TRBJ2-2; D is undetermined. Trimming shortened V by 8 bases and J by 9 bases, and 10 bases separated the two germline ends. The germline V gene encodes CDR1 SNHLY and CDR2 FYNNEI. This CDR3 has 11 amino acids. CDR3 loop: CASSWGRELFF. The DNA for the CDR3 is TGTGCCAGCTCCTGGGGAAGGGAGCTGTTTTTT.